These 9 T cell receptor beta chains originate from one sample sequenced in a study of blood T cells in healthy people across ages. The use of a sample-barcoded 5' primer and a J-beta primer mix characterized a second PCR of roughly 7 to 12 cycles. TCRdb ran MiXCR on the 5' RACE reads and lists one entry per CDR3 protein. This sample yields hundreds of thousands of distinct CDR3 sequences, of which under 45% are seen a single time; approximately 20% belongs to the top ten. The sequenced material came from blood. The receptors here all came from a man aged 60 to 75 in good health.

This clonotype has just a few counts. This chain connects TRBV20-1 to TRBJ2-5; D gene ambiguous. Germline lookup yields CDR1 DFQATT and CDR2 SNEGSKA (reference sequence). This CDR3 comprises 12 residues. V was shortened by 2 bases and J by 1 base, with 5 bases between the two germline ends. The CDR3: CSARRVQETQYF. CDR3 DNA sequence: TGCAGTGCTAGAAGGGTCCAAGAGACCCAGTACTTC.

The CDR3 region has the DNA TGCGCCAGCAGCACGGACAGGGGAGGGGAGACCCAGTACTTC. Its translation: CASSTDRGGETQYF. V gene TRBV5-1 combines with J gene TRBJ2-5, with 9 bases lining up with TRBD1. In germline, CDR1 is SGHRS, CDR2 YFSETQ. J lost 5 bases, V lost 4 bases, and 6 bases had no gene match. CDR3 length equals 14 residues.

V and J are TRBV7-2 and TRBJ1-5; tentatively, D is TRBD1 (5 bases). Trimming pared 6 bases from V and 7 bases from J, leaving 19 bases between. Germline V gene sequence: CDR1 SGHTA, CDR2 FQGNSA. The CDR3 runs to 15 residues. CDR3 DNA sequence: TGTGCCAGCAGACTCAGCGGGGGTTCGGGGCAGCCCCAGCATTTT. Residues: CASRLSGGSGQPQHF.

The chain recombines TRBV16 with TRBJ1-1; D perhaps matches TRBD1 (6 bases). Germline CDR1 and CDR2: KGHSY and FQNENV. Between the trimmed V and J ends, which lost 5 bases and 10 bases, there was a span of 17 bases. This CDR3 contains 13 residues. The CDR3 sequence: CASSSDSPQGAFF. CDR3 coding DNA: TGTGCCAGCAGCTCGGACAGCCCGCAGGGAGCTTTCTTT.

Ten or more counts support this clonotype. The rearrangement joins TRBV6-5 to TRBJ2-4, with 8 bases identical to TRBD1. Germline assignment: CDR1 MNHEY and CDR2 SVGAGI. The CDR3 runs 15 residues. The V and J ends lost 6 bases and 0 bases, in that order; junction bases with no gene match: 4. The CDR3 DNA reads TGTGCCAGCAGATCCCAGGGGGCAGCCAAAAACATTCAGTACTTC. Protein: CASRSQGAAKNIQYF.

This CDR3 reads CASSGYRDRKRREQYF. The CDR3 coding sequence is TGTGCCAGCAGTGGATACCGGGACAGGAAGCGGCGCGAGCAGTACTTC. The chain carries TRBV6-1 and TRBJ2-7; TRBD1 matches 8 bases. The CDR3 covers 16 residues. V trimming: 4 bases; J trimming: 6 bases; junction bases outside the gene matches: 14. Per germline, CDR1 MNHNS and CDR2 SASEGT.

The chain carries TRBV27 and TRBJ1-5, with TRBD1 as a possible D gene (5 bases). The CDR3 is 14 residues long. From germline, CDR1 is MNHEY and CDR2 SMNVEV (reference sequence). The ends were cut back, 3 bases at V and 7 bases at J, with 13 bases in the middle. As DNA, the CDR3 is TGTGCCAGCAGTTTTTCAGGGCGCAGACAGCCCCAGCATTTT. This codes for CASSFSGRRQPQHF.

This clonotype was seen only a few times. The chain recombines TRBV4-1 with TRBJ2-5; 9 positions agree with TRBD1. Germline lookup yields CDR1 MGHRA and CDR2 YSYEKL. The V segment lost 0 bases and the J segment 5 bases; nucleotides outside the gene matches: 7. The CDR3 contains 16 residues. The CDR3 loop is CASSQDWTGDGETQYF. As DNA, the CDR3 is TGCGCCAGCAGCCAAGATTGGACAGGGGATGGGGAGACCCAGTACTTC.

The chain uses TRBV27 and TRBJ2-7; no firm D call. This CDR3 has 15 residues. V lost 6 bases, J lost 3 bases, and 18 bases lay in between. Germline CDR1 and CDR2: MNHEY and SMNVEV (reference sequence). The CDR3 region has the DNA TGTGCCAGCAGCCGCAGATACACCGGAAGCTACGAGCAGTACTTC. As protein: CASSRRYTGSYEQYF.